These 7 T cell receptor beta chains were sequenced from one sample in a study of T cells in Graves' hyperthyroidism and ophthalmopathy. The TCR beta CDR3 regions underwent amplification using RNA transcripts as the source. Primed by the HTBI set, a first-round RT-PCR was run on the TCR CDR3. Each CDR3 protein is one row after TCRdb ran MiXCR on the multiplex PCR reads. The sample has roughly 290,000 distinct CDR3 sequences; about 14% are singletons. Sequenced input: blood. These receptors were obtained from a woman aged 25 to 39 with Graves' hyperthyroidism that later progressed to Graves' ophthalmopathy.

This clonotype was recorded at least ten times. The chain uses TRBV5-1 and TRBJ2-4; 13 bases are shared with TRBD2. The CDR3 loop spans 16 amino acids. The germline V gene has CDR1 SGHRS and CDR2 YFSETQ. Germline trimming cut 2 bases from V and 10 bases from J; bases unmatched to any gene: 9. The CDR3 loop reads CASSFPSTSGRPIQYF. CDR3 DNA: TGCGCCAGCAGCTTCCCGTCGACTAGCGGGAGGCCTATTCAGTACTTC.

This clonotype was observed at least ten times. This CDR3 reads CASSLFTFGETQYF. DNA of the CDR3: TGTGCCAGCAGTTTATTCACATTTGGAGAGACCCAGTACTTC. The rearrangement uses TRBV27 and TRBJ2-5; unclear D gene. Germline V gene sequence: CDR1 MNHEY, CDR2 SMNVEV (reference sequence). The CDR3 has 14 amino acids. V was shortened by 1 base and J by 4 bases, with 10 bases between the two germline ends.

This clonotype was counted many times. The V gene is TRBV7-2, the J gene TRBJ2-7; TRBD2 might be the D (6 bases). Trimming shortened V by 1 base and J by 4 bases, and 11 bases separated the two germline ends. Germline V gene data show CDR1 as SGHTA and CDR2 as FQGNSA. The CDR3 length is 14 residues. The CDR3 nucleotides read TGTGCCAGCAGCTTAGTAGGCGGGAAATACGAGCAGTACTTC. It encodes CASSLVGGKYEQYF.

This clonotype was counted ten times or more. The chain carries TRBV7-3 and TRBJ2-1, with TRBD2 as a possible D gene (5 bases). The CDR3 sequence is 13 residues long. Germline V gene sequence: CDR1 SGHTA, CDR2 FQGTGA. The V end lost 3 bases, the J end lost 4 bases, and 7 bases lay between the germline ends. The CDR3 loop is CASSFEGYNEQFF. The CDR3 DNA follows: TGTGCCAGCAGCTTCGAGGGTTACAATGAGCAGTTCTTC.

This clonotype was recorded at least ten times. This chain uses TRBV25-1 with TRBJ1-5; D is ambiguous. With 1 base removed from V and 7 bases from J, the gap between germline ends came to 11 bases. CDR1 MGHDK and CDR2 SYGVNS come from the germline V gene. CDR3 size: 14 residues. This CDR3 reads CASSESEGGQPQHF. The DNA for the CDR3 is TGTGCCAGCAGTGAATCCGAAGGTGGGCAGCCCCAGCATTTT.

This clonotype was seen ten or more times. V usage is TRBV29-1 and J usage is TRBJ2-3; D remains unclear. CDR1 SQVTM and CDR2 ANQGSEA come from the germline V gene. The CDR3 spans 12 residues. The ends were cut back, 4 bases at V and 3 bases at J, with 8 bases in the middle. CDR3 nucleotides: TGCAGCGTTGGCGGCTTTACAGATACGCAGTATTTT. Its translation: CSVGGFTDTQYF.

Many counts were recorded for this clonotype. The V gene is TRBV12-3 or TRBV12-4, the J gene TRBJ2-1, with 7 bases identical to TRBD2. There are 15 residues in the CDR3. The V and J ends lost 0 bases and 5 bases, in that order; junction bases with no gene match: 4. The CDR3 loop is CASSLAGGYHNEQFF. The CDR3 nucleotides read TGTGCCAGCAGTTTAGCGGGAGGGTACCACAATGAGCAGTTCTTC.